This TCR beta chain was identified in a study of CXCR3-negative and CXCR3-positive naive CD8 T cells. Study findings and constraints: Unlike memory cells, which differed, naive CXCR3-negative and CXCR3-positive cells had similar TRBV-TRBJ usage.

A remark on this clonotype: The antigen remains unidentified.

Germline V gives CDR1 SGHNT, CDR2 YYREEE (reference sequence). This CDR3 has 14 residues. TRB cDNA libraries were made by UMI-labeled 5' RACE. TCRdb reworked the 5' RACE reads into one entry per CDR3 protein, no DNA. The sample table includes 48,000 or so distinct CDR3 sequences. The chain has TRBV5-4 and TRBJ2-7; TCRdb indicates TRBD1, and absent DNA this call remains unverified. The sequenced material came from memory CD8+ T cells from blood. This sequence was found in a human donor in good health. Some clones in this sample may be carry-over from other donors' samples. This chain's CDR3 is CASSPIDRDYEQYF.